This T cell receptor beta chain was identified during a study of blood T cell repertoires in COVID-19. Study as a whole: COVID-19 samples collected from the United States, Italy and Spain covered acute and convalescent phases. The cDNA or gDNA used as material had been derived from T cells, B-cell-depleted T cells, or PBMCs.

V was pared by 7 bases and J by 3 bases, with 10 bases between. CDR1 is SNHLY and CDR2 is FYNNEI in the germline V gene. This CDR3 contains 12 residues. Authors' methods: Reference gene primers were amplified, and this amplification served to estimate nucleated cell counts. The table came from immunoSEQ multiplex PCR; TCRdb's copy has only in-frame clones and leaves some out. Clone size and V and J calls were adopted from that table, with D and trimming inferred from the DNA. The sample lists 50,000 to 80,000 clones; more than 65% were seen once. The sequenced material came from peripheral blood. This chain uses TRBV2 with TRBJ2-7, with a possible D match to TRBD1 (5 bases). The clonotype originates from a human donor in a cohort sampled during active COVID-19. CDR3 sequence reads: CASTHTGYEQYF. CDR3 sequence (DNA): TGTGCCAGCACCCATACAGGCTACGAGCAGTACTTC.